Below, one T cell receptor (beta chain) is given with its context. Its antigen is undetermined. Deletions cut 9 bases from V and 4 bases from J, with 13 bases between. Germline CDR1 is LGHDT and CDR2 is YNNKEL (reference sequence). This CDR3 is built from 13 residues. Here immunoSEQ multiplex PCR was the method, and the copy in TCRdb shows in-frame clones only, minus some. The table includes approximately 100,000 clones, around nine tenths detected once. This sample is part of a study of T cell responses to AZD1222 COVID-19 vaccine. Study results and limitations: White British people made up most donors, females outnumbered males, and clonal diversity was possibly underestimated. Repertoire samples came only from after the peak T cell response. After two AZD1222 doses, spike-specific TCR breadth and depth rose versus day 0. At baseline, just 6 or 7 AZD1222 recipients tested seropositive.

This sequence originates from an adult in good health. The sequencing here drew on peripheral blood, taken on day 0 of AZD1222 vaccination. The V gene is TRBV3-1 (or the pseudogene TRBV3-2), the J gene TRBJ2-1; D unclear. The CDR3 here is CASSLGKYNEQFF. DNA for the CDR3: TGTGCCAGTTCCTTGGGGAAATACAATGAGCAGTTCTTC.